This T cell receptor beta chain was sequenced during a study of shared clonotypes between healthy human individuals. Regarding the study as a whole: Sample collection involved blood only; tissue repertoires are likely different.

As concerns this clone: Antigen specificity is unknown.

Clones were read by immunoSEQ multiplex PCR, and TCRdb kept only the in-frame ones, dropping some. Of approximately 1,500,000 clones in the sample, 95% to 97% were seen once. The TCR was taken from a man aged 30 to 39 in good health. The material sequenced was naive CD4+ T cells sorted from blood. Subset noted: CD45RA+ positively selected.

CDR3 protein: CASSHRLAGNNEQFF. CDR3 nucleotides: TGTGCCAGCAGCCACCGACTAGCGGGAAACAATGAGCAGTTCTTC. The rearrangement links TRBV14 to TRBJ2-1; 11 bases map to TRBD2. Germline V gene sequence: CDR1 SGHDN, CDR2 FVKESK. V shed 3 bases, J shed 5 bases, and the junction held 3 bases outside the gene matches. CDR3 size: 15 residues.